A single sample is the source of the 9 T cell receptor beta chains below, sequenced in a study of blood T cell repertoires in COVID-19. The assay was immunoSEQ multiplex PCR, and TCRdb's table has in-frame clones only and misses some. Here the sample spans about half a million clones, 70% to 90% being singletons. Sequences were obtained from peripheral blood. These receptors were taken from a human donor in a cohort sampled during active COVID-19.

The chain employs TRBV30 and TRBJ1-1; D unclear. Germline V gives CDR1 GTSNPN, CDR2 SVGIG (reference sequence). Trimming left V 0 bases short and J 11 bases short, with 10 bases between. CDR3 length equals 11 residues. The DNA for the CDR3 is TGTGCCTGGAGTGTAGGCCGAGGGGCTTTCTTT. Translation: CAWSVGRGAFF.

This rearrangement joins TRBV7-9 to TRBJ1-4, with D uncertain. The CDR3 has 15 residues. Germline V gene sequence: CDR1 SEHNR, CDR2 FQNEAQ (reference sequence). Trimming removed 5 bases at V and 4 bases at J, with 14 bases between. The CDR3 region has the DNA TGTGCCAGCAGCCGACCAGGCAGAAATAATGAAAAACTGTTTTTT. Its translation: CASSRPGRNNEKLFF.

This chain connects TRBV7-3 to TRBJ2-7; 7 positions match TRBD2. Germline V lookup: CDR1 SGHTA, CDR2 FQGTGA. V lost 3 bases and J lost 6; bases outside the gene matches: 5. The CDR3 runs 13 residues. The CDR3 is CASSFKRGGEQYF. CDR3 bases: TGTGCCAGCAGCTTTAAGCGGGGAGGCGAGCAGTACTTC.

The rearrangement links TRBV6-5 to TRBJ2-1, with D perhaps TRBD1 (6 bases). V lost 6 bases and J 9 bases, leaving 15 bases between the germline ends. CDR1 MNHEY and CDR2 SVGAGI come from the germline V gene. This CDR3 has 13 amino acids. The CDR3 is CASSSDRGSEQFF. The CDR3 bases are TGTGCCAGCAGCTCGGACAGAGGAAGTGAGCAGTTCTTC.

This clone was seen a single time. The chain recombines TRBV5-1 with TRBJ2-7; TRBD1 agrees at 7 bases. Trimming at V came to 6 bases and at J to 3 bases, leaving 12 bases not matched to a gene. This CDR3 region has 15 residues. Germline V gene sequence: CDR1 SGHRS, CDR2 YFSETQ. CDR3 sequence: CASTLTQGDGYEQYF. CDR3 nucleotides: TGCGCCAGCACCCTAACCCAGGGGGACGGCTACGAGCAGTACTTC.

The genes are TRBV5-1 and TRBJ1-2, with D possibly matching TRBD1 (6 bases). The germline gives CDR1 SGHRS, CDR2 YFSETQ. V gave up 0 bases and J gave up 8 bases, with 20 bases separating them. The length of the CDR3 is 16 residues. Here the CDR3 reads CASSLGPDRGAQGYTF. In nucleotides, the CDR3 is TGCGCCAGCAGCTTGGGCCCGGATCGGGGGGCACAGGGCTACACCTTC.

The chain uses TRBV6-5 and TRBJ2-1; 9 nucleotides match TRBD2. Looked up from germline, CDR1 is MNHEY and CDR2 is SVGAGI. This CDR3 comprises 14 residues. V was pared by 6 bases and J by 6 bases, with 6 bases of the junction left unmatched. The CDR3 bases are TGTGCCAGCAGAGGACTAGCGAAGCTCAATGAGCAGTTCTTC. It codes for CASRGLAKLNEQFF.

The chain is built from TRBV30 and TRBJ1-4, with 11 bases fitting TRBD1. Trimming removed 2 bases from V and 8 bases from J; junction bases left unmatched: 4. Germline CDR1 reads GTSNPN; CDR2 reads SVGIG (reference sequence). This CDR3 is built from 14 residues. The CDR3 loop reads CAWSLGQGDEKLFF. The DNA for the CDR3 is TGTGCCTGGAGTTTGGGACAGGGGGACGAAAAACTGTTTTTT.

This chain connects TRBV5-1 to TRBJ2-2; TRBD1 matches 7 bases. This CDR3 has 16 amino acids. Germline V lookup: CDR1 SGHRS, CDR2 YFSETQ. V lost 4 bases, J lost 1 base, and 7 bases stayed unmatched. Written as DNA, the CDR3 is TGCGCCAGCAGCCTAACAGGGGCGAGGAACACCGGGGAGCTGTTTTTT. Amino acids: CASSLTGARNTGELFF.